The present TCR beta chain was sequenced within a study of blood T cell repertoires in COVID-19. Study-level background: The United States, Italy and Spain were the sources of the acute and convalescent COVID-19 samples. The cDNA or gDNA used as material had been derived from T cells, B-cell-depleted T cells, or PBMCs.

This clone occurred many times. The J segment lost 2 bases and the V segment lost 6 bases, leaving 6 bases of the junction unmatched. The CDR3 length is 14 residues. The V gene's germline CDR1 is WSHSY and CDR2 SAAADI. Original processing methods: From reference gene primer amplification, estimates of nucleated cell counts were derived. TCRdb keeps only in-frame clones here, not all; method: immunoSEQ multiplex PCR. V and J calls and clone size are as listed in that table; D and trimming were resolved from the DNA. The data show 200,000 to 250,000 clones, around 84% seen once. The clonotype was recovered from an elderly man with acute or convalescent COVID-19. The sample was peripheral blood. The chain has TRBV10-2 and TRBJ2-7; 8 positions agree with TRBD1. In nucleotides, the CDR3 is TGCGCCAGCAGGGACGGGACAGGCCCCTACGAGCAGTACTTC. Its translation: CASRDGTGPYEQYF.